This TCR beta chain was observed in a study of T cells after yellow fever vaccination. Study-wide findings and caveats: Contamination by abundant bulk-population clonotypes could be present in FACS-sorted repertoires. Booster sampling recovered most clones from primary vaccination (less than 97% CD4, roughly 86% CD8). A small proportion of clonotypes was detected in both the CD4 and CD8 compartments.

Universal primer sites and UMIs were introduced during 5'RACE template-switching synthesis of TCR cDNA. MiXCR, applied by TCRdb to the 5' RACE reads, yields one record per CDR3 protein. The sample contains about 260,000 distinct CDR3 sequences, about an eighth of which appear only once. This clonotype was seen repeatedly, ten times or more. The antigen is unknown. The CDR3 has 12 amino acids. V lost 9 bases to trimming and J lost 5 bases, with 14 bases between them. Germline V gene sequence: CDR1 SGHRS, CDR2 YFSETQ. This sequence joins TRBV5-1 and TRBJ2-5; D is possibly TRBD2 (5 bases). The sequence was obtained from a young man who received the YFV17D yellow fever vaccine. The sample here was CD4+ T cells sorted from PBMCs, taken 45 days after the yellow fever booster vaccination. The CDR3 here is CATRGGEETQYF. Written as DNA, the CDR3 is TGCGCCACTCGAGGTGGGGAGGAGACCCAGTACTTC.